A single sample gave rise to the 27 T cell receptor beta chains below, sequenced in a study of shared clonotypes between healthy human individuals (dated by TCRdb to the early 2020s). The library was obtained by the immunoSEQ multiplex PCR assay. The table comes from immuneACCESS by way of TCRdb, which keeps in-frame sequences with V and J called. Part of the clones is missing from these tables; in studies checked, under half for an unresolved V gene and the rest for unknown reasons. This sample gives hundreds of thousands of clones in total; about 96% of them show up just once. The top ten hold about 0.064% of the sample. The sample comprised naive CD4+ T cells sorted from blood. The intended sense of this specimen's cell subset or site label: CD45RA+ positively selected. These receptors all come from a woman aged 25 to 39 in good health.

This chain uses TRBV4-1 with TRBJ1-5, with 8 nucleotides matching TRBD1. Trimming took 0 bases from V and 6 from J; bases not matched to a gene: 7. From germline, CDR1 is MGHRA and CDR2 YSYEKL. The CDR3 is 16 amino acids. CDR3 residues: CASSQEGQGMGQPQHF. CDR3 DNA: TGCGCCAGCAGCCAAGAAGGACAGGGAATGGGTCAGCCCCAGCATTTT.

This chain uses TRBV5-6 with TRBJ2-1, with TRBD2 matching over 8 bases. From germline, CDR1 is SGHDT and CDR2 YYEEEE. V gave up 1 base and J gave up 2 bases; unmatched junction bases: 8. The CDR3 length is 17 residues. The CDR3 DNA reads as TGTGCCAGCAGCTTGTTAGTAGCGGGACTAGCCTACAATGAGCAGTTCTTC. Its translation is CASSLLVAGLAYNEQFF. The complete variable domain, with remaining parts taken from reference TRBV5-6 and TRBJ2-1, reads DAGVTQSPTHLIKTRGQQVTLRCSPKSGHDTVSWYQQALGQGPQFIFQYYEEEERQRGNFPDRFSGHQFPNYSSELNVNALLLGDSALYLCASSLLVAGLAYNEQFFGPGTRLTVL.

The chain employs TRBV6-6 and TRBJ2-7; tentatively, D is TRBD2 (5 bases). The CDR3 has 12 amino acids. Germline V gene sequence: CDR1 MNHNY, CDR2 SVGAGI (reference sequence). V was shortened by 6 bases and J by 6 bases, with 12 bases between the two germline ends. The CDR3 bases are TGTGCCAGCAGCCGAGTAGCGTTCGAGCAGTACTTC. Its translation: CASSRVAFEQYF.

The rearrangement joins TRBV28 to TRBJ2-5; unclear D gene. Trimming removed 5 bases from V and 0 bases from J, with 7 bases in between. CDR3 length equals 13 residues. Germline CDR1 is MDHEN and CDR2 is SYDVKM. The CDR3 sequence: CASSRGNQETQYF. The CDR3 nucleotides read TGTGCCAGCAGTCGTGGGAACCAAGAGACCCAGTACTTC. The full variable domain, its missing parts supplied by reference TRBV28 and TRBJ2-5, is DVKVTQSSRYLVKRTGEKVFLECVQDMDHENMFWYRQDPGLGLRLIYFSYDVKMKEKGDIPEGYSVSREKKERFSLILESASTNQTSMYLCASSRGNQETQYFGPGTRLLVL.

In its sample, this clone was seen once. This chain joins TRBV19 and TRBJ1-5, with D unclear. CDR1 LNHDA and CDR2 SQIVND come from the germline V gene (reference sequence). This CDR3 has 14 residues. Between the trimmed V and J ends, which lost 6 bases and 4 bases, there was a span of 13 bases. DNA for the CDR3: TGTGCCAGTAGCCAACCTGCGTTTAATCAGCCCCAGCATTTT. Its translation: CASSQPAFNQPQHF.

V is TRBV29-1 and J is TRBJ2-5; 9 bases are a match to TRBD2. The CDR3 extends over 12 amino acids. Per germline, CDR1 SQVTM and CDR2 ANQGSEA. V lost 7 bases, J lost 4 bases, and 4 bases stayed unmatched. The DNA for the CDR3 is TGCAGCGCCCTAGCGGGACTAGAGACCCAGTACTTC. Its translation is CSALAGLETQYF.

V is TRBV27 and J is TRBJ2-7; D gene uncertain. The length of the CDR3 is 11 residues. V was clipped by 8 bases and J by 4 bases, with 9 bases between them. In germline, CDR1 is MNHEY, CDR2 SMNVEV (reference sequence). DNA for the CDR3: TGTGCCAGCCATCGTGGTTACGAGCAGTACTTC. It yields the protein CASHRGYEQYF.

The rearrangement joins TRBV11-1 to TRBJ2-2, with D perhaps assigned TRBD1 or TRBD2 (5 bases each). Germline loops: CDR1 SGHAT, CDR2 FQDESV (reference sequence). The V and J ends lost 11 bases and 2 bases respectively, with 18 bases between them. The length of the CDR3 is 15 residues. The chain's CDR3 is CAADGATRNTGELFF. The CDR3 region has the DNA TGTGCCGCCGACGGGGCAACCAGAAACACCGGGGAGCTGTTTTTT.

The gene calls are TRBV28 and TRBJ2-7, with D possibly matching TRBD1 (6 bases). Germline CDR1 and CDR2: MDHEN and SYDVKM. The germline V and J ends were trimmed by 5 bases and 5 bases, with 16 bases remaining between them. There are 14 residues in the CDR3. As DNA, the CDR3 is TGTGCCAGCAGTCACCCCGACAGGTCGGACGAGCAGTACTTC. Translated: CASSHPDRSDEQYF.

This clone is a singleton in its sample. The gene calls are TRBV6-1 and TRBJ2-7; D could derive from TRBD1 or TRBD2 (5 bases each). Germline CDR1 and CDR2: MNHNS and SASEGT. V lost 8 bases to trimming and J lost 3 bases, with 11 bases between them. This CDR3 is built from 12 residues. Here the CDR3 DNA reads TGTGCCAGCCTGGGACCGCGCTACGAGCAGTACTTC. Its protein product is CASLGPRYEQYF.

The rearrangement uses TRBV5-4 and TRBJ2-5; TRBD2 matches 10 bases. TRBJ2-7 matches the DNA end more closely, so the J call is doubtful. CDR1 and CDR2 from the germline V gene are SGHNT and YYREEE (reference sequence). This CDR3 contains 15 residues. Written as DNA, the CDR3 is TGTGCCAGCAGTCCCCTAGCGGGAGTTAGTTACGAGCAGTACTTC. Its protein product is CASSPLAGVSYEQYF.

The chain employs TRBV11-2 and TRBJ2-7; possibly TRBD2 for D (5 bases). CDR1 and CDR2 (germline): SGHAT, FQNNGV. V gave up 4 bases and J gave up 1 base, with 14 bases separating them. The CDR3 runs to 15 residues. CDR3 in DNA: TGTGCCAGCAGCTCCACCCCACTAGAATCCTACGAGCAGTACTTC. Translating gives CASSSTPLESYEQYF.

In its sample, this clone was seen a few times. The rearrangement joins TRBV30 to TRBJ2-7; possibly TRBD2 for D (6 bases). This CDR3 has 12 residues. Germline CDR1 GTSNPN, CDR2 SVGIG (reference sequence). Trimming cost V 4 bases and J 2 bases, with 9 bases left between them. The CDR3: CAWTRGAYEQYF. CDR3 in DNA: TGTGCCTGGACCCGCGGGGCCTACGAGCAGTACTTC.

The rearrangement joins TRBV18 to TRBJ2-1; TRBD2 agrees at 7 bases. In germline, CDR1 is KGHSH, CDR2 LQKENI. Losses at the gene ends were 2 bases for V and 6 bases for J; bases not matched to a gene: 16. The length of the CDR3 is 18 residues. DNA for the CDR3: TGTGCCAGCTCACCAATGAGCGGGAATCTGGGGCAGAGCAATGAGCAGTTCTTC. It yields the protein CASSPMSGNLGQSNEQFF.

The chain is built from TRBV5-8 and TRBJ2-7, with D tentatively TRBD1 (6 bases). The CDR3 totals 16 residues. From germline, CDR1 is SGHTS and CDR2 YDEGEE. The ends were cut back, 3 bases at V and 0 bases at J, with 16 bases in the middle. CDR3 sequence: CASSSPHRESSYEQYF. CDR3 nucleotides: TGTGCCAGCAGCTCCCCGCACAGGGAAAGCTCCTACGAGCAGTACTTC.

The rearrangement uses TRBV4-1 and TRBJ1-2, with unresolved D. Between the trimmed V and J ends, which lost 0 bases and 0 bases, there was a span of 5 bases. There are 14 residues in the CDR3. Germline CDR1 MGHRA, CDR2 YSYEKL. For the CDR3, the DNA is TGCGCCAGCAGCCAAGATACGGCTAACTATGGCTACACCTTC. It encodes CASSQDTANYGYTF.

This clone appeared a few times. The chain combines TRBV7-3 with TRBJ2-7; D is uncertain. V was cut by 6 bases and J by 5 bases, with 14 bases left in between. Germline values: CDR1 SGHTA, CDR2 FQGTGA. The CDR3 has 13 residues. The CDR3 spells CASSTGPVHEQYF. The CDR3 nucleotides read TGTGCCAGCAGTACGGGTCCGGTCCACGAGCAGTACTTC. Full variable domain (rest looked up from reference TRBV7-3 and TRBJ2-7): GAGVSQTPSNKVTEKGKYVELRCDPISGHTALYWYRQSLGQGPEFLIYFQGTGAADDSGLPNDRFFAVRPEGSVSTLKIQRTERGDSAVYLCASSTGPVHEQYFGPGTRLTVT.

CDR3 DNA: TGCGCCAGCAGCTTCTCAGACAGATTCAATCAGCCCCAGCATTTT. Translation: CASSFSDRFNQPQHF. The chain carries TRBV5-1 and TRBJ1-5; tentative D call: TRBD1 (5 bases). Germline-derived CDR1 and CDR2 are SGHRS and YFSETQ. The CDR3 contains 15 residues. V lost 2 bases to trimming and J lost 3 bases, with 12 bases between them.

The rearrangement links TRBV4-1 to TRBJ2-1; 11 positions agree with TRBD2. The CDR3 spans 15 residues. The junction had 10 bases not matched to a gene; V was cut back by 0 bases and J by 15 bases. CDR1 MGHRA and CDR2 YSYEKL come from the germline V gene. The CDR3 protein is CASSQDRTSGLNSFF. The CDR3 bases are TGCGCCAGCAGCCAAGATCGGACTAGCGGGCTCAACTCGTTCTTC.

This chain joins TRBV6-5 and TRBJ1-2; 7 bases fit TRBD1. The CDR3 totals 13 residues. With V trimmed by 5 bases and J by 4 bases, 4 bases remained unmatched. Germline CDR1 MNHEY, CDR2 SVGAGI. The CDR3 sequence is CASSTRQGYGYTF. CDR3 sequence (DNA): TGTGCCAGCAGTACGCGACAGGGCTATGGCTACACCTTC.

The count of this clone is one. The rearrangement links TRBV4-2 to TRBJ2-7, with TRBD2 matching over 8 bases. J lost 4 bases, V lost 0 bases, and 8 bases had no gene match. CDR1 and CDR2 from the germline V gene are LGHNA and YNFKEQ. This CDR3 is 16 amino acids long. In DNA, the CDR3 is TGTGCCAGCAGCCAAGATCCCCGCGGGAGGAGTTACGAGCAGTACTTC. Protein product: CASSQDPRGRSYEQYF.

V gene TRBV7-8 combines with J gene TRBJ2-1; D may be TRBD2 (5 bases). Germline V lookup: CDR1 SGHVS, CDR2 FQNEAQ. V shed 6 bases and J shed 2 bases, with 11 bases lying between them. The CDR3 runs 14 residues. The CDR3 is CASRTPGTYNEQFF. The CDR3 region has the DNA TGTGCCAGCAGGACTCCCGGGACCTACAATGAGCAGTTCTTC.

This rearrangement joins TRBV11-2 to TRBJ2-2; 9 bases line up with TRBD1. Looked up from germline, CDR1 is SGHAT and CDR2 is FQNNGV. The CDR3 is 16 residues long. Trimming at V came to 5 bases and at J to 7 bases, leaving 11 bases not matched to a gene. The CDR3 reads CASSLPGTGRGGELFF. CDR3 nucleotide sequence: TGTGCCAGCAGCCTCCCCGGGACAGGGCGGGGCGGGGAGCTGTTTTTT.

Comments on this clone: The sample carries other DNA sequences with the same CDR3. The V call is TRBV11-2, the J call TRBJ1-1, with D uncertain. This CDR3 contains 14 residues. V was shortened by 0 bases and J by 1 base, with 6 bases between the two germline ends. Per the germline V gene, CDR1 is SGHAT and CDR2 is FQNNGV. The CDR3 nucleotides are TGTGCCAGCAGCTTAGATCGGAGGAACACTGAAGCTTTCTTT. Translation gives CASSLDRRNTEAFF.

The V gene is TRBV5-1, the J gene TRBJ1-4, with D possibly TRBD1 on 6 matching bases. Germline CDR1 reads SGHRS; CDR2 reads YFSETQ. V lost 4 bases and J 5 bases, leaving 18 bases between the germline ends. There are 16 residues in the CDR3. The CDR3 coding sequence is TGCGCCAGCAGCCCAACCCGAGGACAGCAAAATGAAAAACTGTTTTTT. Protein: CASSPTRGQQNEKLFF. The full variable domain, rest sourced from reference TRBV5-1 and TRBJ1-4, is KAGVTQTPRYLIKTRGQQVTLSCSPISGHRSVSWYQQTPGQGLQFLFEYFSETQRNKGNFPGRFSGRQFSNSRSEMNVSTLELGDSALYLCASSPTRGQQNEKLFFGSGTQLSVL.

V and J are TRBV11-2 and TRBJ2-7, with D unresolved. With 4 bases removed from V and 3 bases from J, the gap between germline ends came to 13 bases. CDR1 SGHAT and CDR2 FQNNGV come from the germline V gene. This CDR3 spans 14 amino acids. The CDR3 spells CASSSPALHYEQYF. CDR3 DNA sequence: TGTGCCAGCAGCTCCCCGGCTCTACACTACGAGCAGTACTTC.

This sequence joins TRBV11-3 and TRBJ2-7; the D is unclear. From germline, CDR1 is SGHNT and CDR2 YENEEA. Trimming took 5 bases from V and 3 from J, leaving 11 bases between them. This CDR3 contains 13 residues. As DNA, the CDR3 is TGTGCCAGCAGCGTTCAGAGCAACTACGAGCAGTACTTC. It yields the protein CASSVQSNYEQYF. The full variable domain, completed using reference TRBV11-3 and TRBJ2-7, is EAGVVQSPRYKIIEKKQPVAFWCNPISGHNTLYWYLQNLGQGPELLIRYENEEAVDDSQLPKDRFSAERLKGVDSTLKIQPAELGDSAVYLCASSVQSNYEQYFGPGTRLTVT.